Below, 4 T cell receptor beta chains from the same sample are listed, as sequenced in a study of T cells in Graves' hyperthyroidism and ophthalmopathy. It was RNA transcripts that yielded the amplified TCR beta CDR3 regions. HTBI primers were the set used in a first-round RT-PCR of the TCR CDR3. MiXCR, run by TCRdb on the multiplex PCR reads, gives a single entry per CDR3 protein. The sample has around 720,000 distinct CDR3 sequences; roughly 32% are singletons. Sequenced sample: blood. These TCRs come from a woman between 35 and 50 years old with Graves' hyperthyroidism.

This clonotype showed up many times. The CDR3 DNA follows: TGTGCCAGCAGTTTTCCAGGGAATAATTCACCCCTCCACTTT. Translation: CASSFPGNNSPLHF. This chain links TRBV12-3 or TRBV12-4 with TRBJ1-6; TRBD1 might be the D (5 bases). Trimming stripped 3 bases from V and 5 bases from J, with 8 bases between. This CDR3 comprises 14 residues.

This clonotype was detected ten times or more. The chain employs TRBV7-2 and TRBJ2-7, with D possibly TRBD2 on 6 matching bases. The germline V and J ends were trimmed by 1 base and 2 bases, with 9 bases remaining between them. This CDR3 is built from 14 residues. Germline values: CDR1 SGHTA, CDR2 FQGNSA. CDR3 coding DNA: TGTGCCAGCAGCTTAGTGGAGGGGACCTACGAGCAGTACTTC. Protein product: CASSLVEGTYEQYF.

This clonotype was found a few times. The chain employs TRBV4-3 and TRBJ2-2; possible D gene TRBD2, 6 bases. This CDR3 comprises 16 residues. The germline V gene encodes CDR1 LGHNA and CDR2 YSLEER. V lost 3 bases and J 1 base, leaving 12 bases between the germline ends. The CDR3 coding sequence is TGCGCCAGCAGCCATCCCGGGAGCAAGAACACCGGGGAGCTGTTTTTT. It encodes CASSHPGSKNTGELFF.

The rearrangement links TRBV20-1 to TRBJ2-7; TRBD2 matches at 10 bases. Germline CDR1 reads DFQATT; CDR2 reads SNEGSKA (reference sequence). The CDR3 is 13 amino acids. The V segment lost 5 bases and the J segment 7 bases; nucleotides outside the gene matches: 8. CDR3: CSASLAGVREQYF. The CDR3 DNA sequence: TGCAGTGCTTCCCTAGCGGGAGTGAGGGAGCAGTACTTC.